The T cell receptor (beta chain) described here comes from a study of T cell clonotyping in hematopoietic cell transplantation. The data were produced by immunoSEQ multiplex PCR, yet TCRdb's version contains in-frame clones alone and is incomplete. The sample has 60,000 to 75,000 clones; approximately 94% are singletons. General study findings and limits: CD4 and CD8 repertoire contributions could not be separated without sorting.

CDR1 and CDR2 (germline): LNHDA, SQIVND (reference sequence). This CDR3 contains 14 residues. The V and J ends lost 9 bases and 9 bases, in that order; junction bases with no gene match: 8. Of note for this clone: Antigen: not known.

The chain employs TRBV19 and TRBJ2-1, with 13 bases that match TRBD2. Sequenced material: peripheral blood mononuclear cells. This receptor was identified in a man aged 50 or older in good health. Some clones in this sample may be carry-over from other donors' samples. CDR3 DNA sequence: TGTGCCAGCAGAGGACTAGCGGGAGTAAGTGAGCAGTTCTTC. Residues: CASRGLAGVSEQFF.